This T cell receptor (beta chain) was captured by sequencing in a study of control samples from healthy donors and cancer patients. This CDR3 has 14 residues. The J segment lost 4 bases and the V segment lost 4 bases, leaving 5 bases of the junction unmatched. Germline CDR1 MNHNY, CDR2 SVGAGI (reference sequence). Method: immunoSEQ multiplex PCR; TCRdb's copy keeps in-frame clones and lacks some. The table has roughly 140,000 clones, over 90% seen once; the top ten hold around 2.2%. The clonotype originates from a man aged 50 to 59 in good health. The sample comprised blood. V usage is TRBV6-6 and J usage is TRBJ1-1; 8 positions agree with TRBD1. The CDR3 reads CASSLTTGGTEAFF. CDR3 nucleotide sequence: TGTGCCAGCAGTTTGACCACAGGGGGCACTGAAGCTTTCTTT.